This TCR beta chain was sequenced for a study of control samples from healthy donors and cancer patients (dated by TCRdb to 2020 to 2021). The library was prepared using the immunoSEQ multiplex PCR assay. The table was pulled from immuneACCESS by TCRdb, which kept in-frame rearrangements only. Such tables lose some clones; where checked, under half of the loss comes from unresolved V genes, and the rest has no known cause. This sample is represented by around 130,000 clones; more than 85% of them were singletons. The ten biggest clones cover just over 8.5% of the sample. On this clone itself: The target of this receptor is not known. There are no base qualities to consult, and no much larger clone falls within one base.

V sheds 5 bases and J sheds 7 bases, leaving 14 bases between their ends. CDR3 length: 13 amino acids, cysteine to phenylalanine. The read is trimmed to its CDR3 DNA, 39 bases read in frame from base 1. Looking up the germline V gene yields CDR1 MNHEY and CDR2 SVGEGT. The sequence came from a man younger than 30 in good health. This chain is built from TRBV6-2 or TRBV6-3 and TRBJ1-1; matching of 6 bases hints at TRBD1 as the D gene. The sequenced sample was blood. At the DNA level, the sequence is TGTGCCAGCAGTCAACAGGGTTCTGTTGAAGCTTTCTTT. Translated, this gives CASSQQGSVEAFF.